Presented here are 18 T cell receptor beta chains from one specimen sequenced in a study of cytomegalovirus exposure and HLA in healthy donors. Amplification used 60 Vbeta primers and 13 Jbeta primers. Only in-frame clones appear in the TCRdb table, and some are missing; sequencing was by immunoSEQ multiplex PCR. Of about 140,000 clones in the sample, roughly three quarters were seen once. Sequencing was performed on PBMCs. The receptors come from a man aged 25-45 years in good health and CMV-seronegative.

This clone is a singleton in its sample. J is TRBJ2-1 and V is TRBV4-2; D is possibly TRBD2 (6 bases). The germline V gene encodes CDR1 LGHNA and CDR2 YNFKEQ. The CDR3 runs to 16 residues. V shed 0 bases and J shed 8 bases, with 17 bases lying between them. CDR3 in amino acids: CASSQDRRGVPDEQFF. CDR3 nucleotide sequence: TGTGCCAGCAGCCAAGATCGGAGGGGTGTCCCCGATGAGCAGTTCTTC.

V gene TRBV5-4 combines with J gene TRBJ1-2; 7 bases are a match to TRBD1. J gave up 8 bases and V 0 bases, and 7 bases lay outside the gene matches. Germline CDR1 and CDR2: SGHNT and YYREEE (reference sequence). The CDR3 totals 14 residues. CDR3 amino acids: CASSLGARGQGYTF. CDR3 in DNA: TGTGCCAGCAGCTTGGGGGCGAGGGGGCAAGGCTACACCTTC. Looking up the rest from reference TRBV5-4 and TRBJ1-2 gives the full variable domain: ETGVTQSPTHLIKTRGQQVTLRCSSQSGHNTVSWYQQALGQGPQFIFQYYREEENGRGNFPPRFSGLQFPNYSSELNVNALELDDSALYLCASSLGARGQGYTFGSGTRLTVV.

The CDR3 here is CASTPGRAPLWNQPQHF. DNA of the CDR3: TGTGCCAGTACCCCAGGCAGGGCACCTCTCTGGAATCAGCCCCAGCATTTT. V and J are TRBV19 and TRBJ1-5, with a weak D call TRBD1 (5 bases). Per germline, CDR1 LNHDA and CDR2 SQIVND (reference sequence). V lost 7 bases to trimming and J lost 4 bases, with 23 bases between them. CDR3 length: 17 amino acids.

The chain employs TRBV10-3 and TRBJ2-7; 10 bases match TRBD2. The CDR3 extends over 13 amino acids. J lost 4 bases, V lost 8 bases, and 5 bases had no gene match. Looked up from germline, CDR1 is ENHRY and CDR2 is SYGVKD. The CDR3 sequence: CAIAASGSYEQYF. The CDR3 DNA follows: TGTGCCATCGCGGCTAGCGGGAGTTACGAGCAGTACTTC.

The chain carries TRBV5-6 and TRBJ2-4, with a possible D match to TRBD2 (6 bases). The CDR3 contains 16 residues. The germline CDR1 and CDR2 sequences are SGHDT and YYEEEE. Trimming left V 5 bases short and J 1 base short, with 16 bases between. Written as DNA, the CDR3 is TGTGCCAGCAGGGATACTAGGGGAGGCGCCAAAAACATTCAGTACTTC. Protein: CASRDTRGGAKNIQYF.

The chain employs TRBV28 and TRBJ2-7; 14 bases match TRBD2. Germline V gives CDR1 MDHEN, CDR2 SYDVKM. V trimming: 5 bases; J trimming: 10 bases; junction bases outside the gene matches: 25. This CDR3 region has 20 residues. The CDR3 loop reads CASSPSPGLAGGVEFFVQYF. The CDR3 coding sequence is TGTGCCAGCAGTCCTTCCCCCGGACTAGCGGGAGGCGTAGAGTTTTTTGTTCAGTACTTC.

The sample holds a few counts of this clone. J is TRBJ1-4 and V is TRBV5-1, with TRBD1 identical over 12 bases. The trim removed 4 bases at V and 8 bases at J, leaving 3 bases unmatched. The CDR3 contains 14 residues. The germline CDR1 and CDR2 sequences are SGHRS and YFSETQ. The CDR3 here is CASSMGQGAEKLFF. As DNA, the CDR3 is TGCGCCAGCAGCATGGGACAGGGGGCCGAAAAACTGTTTTTT.

This clone was counted a single time. The chain joins TRBV13 to TRBJ2-7; D may be TRBD2 (5 bases). Between the trimmed V and J ends, which lost 7 bases and 6 bases, there was a span of 13 bases. Germline values: CDR1 PRHDT, CDR2 FYEKMQ (reference sequence). This CDR3 region has 12 residues. Here the CDR3 DNA reads TGTGCCAGCACTCGCGCCCGGGGCGAGCAGTACTTC. Its translation: CASTRARGEQYF.

This chain uses TRBV28 with TRBJ1-2; D is perhaps TRBD1 (5 bases). V lost 8 bases, J lost 1 base, and 8 bases lay in between. This CDR3 is built from 12 residues. Germline CDR1 MDHEN, CDR2 SYDVKM. The CDR3 spells CASRRDNYGYTF. CDR3 in DNA: TGTGCCAGCCGCAGGGATAACTATGGCTACACCTTC.

The V call is TRBV27, the J call TRBJ2-5, with TRBD1 as a possible D gene (7 bases). Germline CDR1 and CDR2: MNHEY and SMNVEV (reference sequence). This CDR3 spans 18 amino acids. V was cut by 7 bases and J by 5 bases, with 29 bases left in between. This CDR3 reads CASKLRGGGGALVETQYF. Here the CDR3 DNA reads TGTGCCAGCAAACTACGAGGTGGAGGGGGCGCGTTAGTGGAGACCCAGTACTTC.

The chain is built from TRBV28 and TRBJ2-7, with TRBD1 matching over 7 bases. V was clipped by 3 bases and J by 2 bases; unmatched bases: 7. This CDR3 contains 15 residues. Looked up from germline, CDR1 is MDHEN and CDR2 is SYDVKM. The CDR3 nucleotides read TGTGCCAGCAGTTTGCACGGGACAGCCCCCTACGAGCAGTACTTC. Translated, it gives CASSLHGTAPYEQYF.

The chain carries TRBV4-2 and TRBJ2-1; TRBD2 matches at 11 bases. The CDR3 is made up of 15 amino acids. The J segment lost 12 bases and the V segment lost 2 bases, leaving 9 bases of the junction unmatched. Germline V gene lookup returns CDR1 LGHNA and CDR2 YNFKEQ. CDR3 sequence (DNA): TGTGCCAGCAGCCAAATAGCGGGAGGGGCAGGGATGCAGTTCTTC. Its protein product is CASSQIAGGAGMQFF.

The V call is TRBV6-1, the J call TRBJ2-7; 14 bases fit TRBD2. The CDR3 covers 15 residues. CDR1 and CDR2 (germline): MNHNS, SASEGT. The V segment lost 5 bases and the J segment 5 bases; nucleotides outside the gene matches: 5. CDR3 region: CASSSGLAGGNEQYF. The DNA of the CDR3 is TGTGCCAGCAGTTCAGGACTAGCGGGAGGTAACGAGCAGTACTTC.

This rearrangement joins TRBV7-2 to TRBJ1-1; D is uncertain. The CDR3 has 12 amino acids. Germline CDR1 reads SGHTA; CDR2 reads FQGNSA. The V gene lost 1 base and the J gene lost 4 bases, with 4 bases spanning the gap. CDR3: CASSLDSTEAFF. The CDR3 nucleotides are TGTGCCAGCAGCTTAGACAGCACTGAAGCTTTCTTT.

The rearrangement links TRBV9 to TRBJ2-7; D is possibly TRBD2 (5 bases). There are 14 residues in the CDR3. Germline V gives CDR1 SGDLS, CDR2 YYNGEE. With 0 bases removed from V and 3 bases from J, the gap between germline ends came to 10 bases. The DNA for the CDR3 is TGTGCCAGCAGCGTAGCGGGGAAGGGCTACGAGCAGTACTTC. This encodes CASSVAGKGYEQYF.

The chain couples TRBV11-2 to TRBJ2-7; D is uncertain. Trimming stripped 0 bases from V and 7 bases from J, with 16 bases between. From germline, CDR1 is SGHAT and CDR2 FQNNGV. CDR3 length equals 15 residues. CDR3 protein: CASSLDTNSNREQYF. In nucleotides, the CDR3 is TGTGCCAGCAGCTTAGACACTAACTCTAACCGGGAGCAGTACTTC.

This clone appeared a single time. The CDR3: CASSQSGQLMNTEAFF. The CDR3 DNA follows: TGTGCCAGCAGCCAATCCGGACAGTTAATGAACACTGAAGCTTTCTTT. The V call is TRBV16, the J call TRBJ1-1, with D possibly matching TRBD1 (6 bases). The CDR3 covers 16 residues. V was shortened by 0 bases and J by 0 bases, with 11 bases between the two germline ends. Germline V gene sequence: CDR1 KGHSY, CDR2 FQNENV.

The V gene is TRBV19, the J gene TRBJ1-1; D is perhaps TRBD1 (6 bases). Germline CDR1 and CDR2: LNHDA and SQIVND (reference sequence). The CDR3 runs to 17 residues. Between the trimmed V and J ends, which lost 7 bases and 1 base, there was a span of 22 bases. CDR3 protein: CASTSHVIVGGNTEAFF. In DNA, the CDR3 is TGTGCCAGTACCTCCCATGTTATAGTAGGGGGGAACACTGAAGCTTTCTTT. The full variable domain, rest sourced from reference TRBV19 and TRBJ1-1, is DGGITQSPKYLFRKEGQNVTLSCEQNLNHDAMYWYRQDPGQGLRLIYYSQIVNDFQKGDIAEGYSVSREKKESFPLTVTSAQKNPTAFYLCASTSHVIVGGNTEAFFGQGTRLTVV.